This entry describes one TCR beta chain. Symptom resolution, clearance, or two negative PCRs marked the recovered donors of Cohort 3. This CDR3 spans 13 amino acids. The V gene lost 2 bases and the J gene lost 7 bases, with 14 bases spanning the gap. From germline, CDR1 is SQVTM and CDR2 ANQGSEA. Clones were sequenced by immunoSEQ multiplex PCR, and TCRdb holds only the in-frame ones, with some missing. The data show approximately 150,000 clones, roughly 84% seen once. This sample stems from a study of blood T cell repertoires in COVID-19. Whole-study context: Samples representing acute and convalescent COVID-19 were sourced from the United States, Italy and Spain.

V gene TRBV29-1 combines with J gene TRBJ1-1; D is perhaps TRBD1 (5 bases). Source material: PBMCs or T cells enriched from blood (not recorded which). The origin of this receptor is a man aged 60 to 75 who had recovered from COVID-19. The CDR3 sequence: CSVEPTGNREAFF. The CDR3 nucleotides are TGCAGCGTTGAACCCACAGGAAACCGTGAAGCTTTCTTT.